This T cell receptor beta chain was profiled in a study of shared clonotypes between healthy human individuals. About the study: CD4 naive and CD4 memory each took three plates per donor, while CD8 naive took two and CD8 memory one.

Assay used: immunoSEQ multiplex PCR; TCRdb lists only in-frame clones, some missing. The profile shows nearly 750,000 clones, roughly 72% of them singletons. This clone showed up many times. Its matching antigen is unknown. Study findings and constraints: Around 5% was the fraction of naive CD4 clonotypes found shared across a few donors. Expectations were that clonotype sharing among donors would be affected by sequencing depth.

Trimming removed 4 bases at V and 2 bases at J, with 14 bases between. The germline CDR1 and CDR2 sequences are SGDLS and YYNGEE. CDR3 length: 15 residues. Sequencing was performed on memory CD4+ T cells sorted from blood. This sample's subset: CD45RA-negative fraction. The clonotype originates from a woman in her thirties in good health. This rearrangement joins TRBV9 to TRBJ2-3; D possibly corresponds to TRBD1 (6 bases). DNA of the CDR3: TGTGCCAGCAGCTGGAAGGGACAAAACACAGATACGCAGTATTTT. It codes for CASSWKGQNTDTQYF.